This T cell receptor beta chain was captured by sequencing in a study of cytomegalovirus exposure and HLA in healthy donors. To note about this clone: Its antigen is as yet unknown.

Points from the study as a whole: Associated with cytomegalovirus, according to the listing, were 150 to 200 TCR beta chains.

Vbeta (60) and Jbeta (13) primers were used in the PCR. Only in-frame clones appear in the TCRdb table, and some are missing; sequencing was by immunoSEQ multiplex PCR. The table has approximately 70,000 clones, around three quarters seen once. The V end lost 6 bases, the J end lost 0 bases, and 11 bases lay between the germline ends. This CDR3 is 15 amino acids long. Germline lookup yields CDR1 SNHLY and CDR2 FYNNEI. The sequencing sample was made of PBMCs. This chain links TRBV2 with TRBJ2-2, with D possibly being TRBD1 (6 bases). The TCR comes from a man aged 50-59 years in good health and CMV-seronegative. CDR3 coding DNA: TGTGCCAGCAGCGGACAGAATCCGAACACCGGGGAGCTGTTTTTT. Translated: CASSGQNPNTGELFF.